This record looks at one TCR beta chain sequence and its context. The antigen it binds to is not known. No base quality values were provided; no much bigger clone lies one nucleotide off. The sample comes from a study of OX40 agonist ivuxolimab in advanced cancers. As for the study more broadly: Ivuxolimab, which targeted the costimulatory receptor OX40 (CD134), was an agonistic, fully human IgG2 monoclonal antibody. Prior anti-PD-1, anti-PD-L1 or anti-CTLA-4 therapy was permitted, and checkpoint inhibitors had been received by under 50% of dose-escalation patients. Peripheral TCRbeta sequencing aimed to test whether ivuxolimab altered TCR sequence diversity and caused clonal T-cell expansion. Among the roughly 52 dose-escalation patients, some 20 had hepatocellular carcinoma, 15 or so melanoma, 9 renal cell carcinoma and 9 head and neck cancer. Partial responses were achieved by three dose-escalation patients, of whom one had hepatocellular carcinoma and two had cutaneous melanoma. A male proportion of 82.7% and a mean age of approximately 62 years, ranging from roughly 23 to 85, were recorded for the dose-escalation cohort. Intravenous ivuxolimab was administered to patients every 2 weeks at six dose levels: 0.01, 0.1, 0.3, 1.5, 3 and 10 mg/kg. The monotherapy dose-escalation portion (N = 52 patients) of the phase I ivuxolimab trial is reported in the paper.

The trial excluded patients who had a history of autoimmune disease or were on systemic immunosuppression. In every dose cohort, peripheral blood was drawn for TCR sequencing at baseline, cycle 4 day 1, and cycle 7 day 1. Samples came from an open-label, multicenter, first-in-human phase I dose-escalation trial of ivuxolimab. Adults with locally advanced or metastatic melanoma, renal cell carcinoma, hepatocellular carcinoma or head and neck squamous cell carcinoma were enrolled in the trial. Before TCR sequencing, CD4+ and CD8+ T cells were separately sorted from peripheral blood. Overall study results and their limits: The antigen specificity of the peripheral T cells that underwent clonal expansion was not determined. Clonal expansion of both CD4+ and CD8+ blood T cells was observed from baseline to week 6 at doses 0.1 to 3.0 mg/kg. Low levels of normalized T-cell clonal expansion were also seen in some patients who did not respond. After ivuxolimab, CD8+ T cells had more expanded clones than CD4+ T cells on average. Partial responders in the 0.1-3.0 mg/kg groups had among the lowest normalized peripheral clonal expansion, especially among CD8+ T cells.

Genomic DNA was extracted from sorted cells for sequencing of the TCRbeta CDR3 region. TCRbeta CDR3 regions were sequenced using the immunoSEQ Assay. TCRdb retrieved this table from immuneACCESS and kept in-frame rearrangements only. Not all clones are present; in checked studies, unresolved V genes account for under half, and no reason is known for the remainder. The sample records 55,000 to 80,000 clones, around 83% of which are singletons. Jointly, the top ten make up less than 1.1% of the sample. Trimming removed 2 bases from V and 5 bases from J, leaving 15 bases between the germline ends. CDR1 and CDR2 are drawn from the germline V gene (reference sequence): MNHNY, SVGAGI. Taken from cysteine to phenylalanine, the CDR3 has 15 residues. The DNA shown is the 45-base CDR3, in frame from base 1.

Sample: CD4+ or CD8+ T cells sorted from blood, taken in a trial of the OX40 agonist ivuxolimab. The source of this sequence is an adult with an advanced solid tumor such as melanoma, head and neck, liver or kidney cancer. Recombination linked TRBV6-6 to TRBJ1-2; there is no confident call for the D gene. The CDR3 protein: CASSYNRVTEYGYTF. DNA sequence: TGTGCCAGCAGTTACAACCGAGTTACAGAGTATGGCTACACCTTC.